This T cell receptor (beta chain) emerged from a study of cytomegalovirus exposure and HLA in healthy donors. The PCR used 60 Vbeta and 13 Jbeta primers. Sequencing used immunoSEQ multiplex PCR; TCRdb keeps in-frame clones, though not all of them. The sample lists about 110,000 clones, about 80% occurring once. Findings and caveats of the study: Fewer than 20,000 TCR beta sequences were associated with HLA alleles at 0.05 false discovery rate in a later analysis. Evidence from a later analysis indicated that most CMV-associated TCR beta chains looked HLA-restricted. There were 150 to 200 TCR beta chains listed as cytomegalovirus-associated.

Regarding this clone: As yet, its antigen is unknown.

The TCR comes from a woman in her sixties or seventies in good health and CMV-seropositive. The sequenced sample was PBMCs.

The CDR3 loop reads CASSPRDEKLFF. The CDR3 DNA sequence: TGTGCCAGTAGTCCTCGTGATGAAAAACTGTTTTTT. The rearrangement links TRBV19 to TRBJ1-4; D is undetermined. The germline V and J ends were trimmed by 5 bases and 6 bases, with 7 bases remaining between them. The V gene's germline CDR1 is LNHDA and CDR2 SQIVND (reference sequence). CDR3 length: 12 amino acids.